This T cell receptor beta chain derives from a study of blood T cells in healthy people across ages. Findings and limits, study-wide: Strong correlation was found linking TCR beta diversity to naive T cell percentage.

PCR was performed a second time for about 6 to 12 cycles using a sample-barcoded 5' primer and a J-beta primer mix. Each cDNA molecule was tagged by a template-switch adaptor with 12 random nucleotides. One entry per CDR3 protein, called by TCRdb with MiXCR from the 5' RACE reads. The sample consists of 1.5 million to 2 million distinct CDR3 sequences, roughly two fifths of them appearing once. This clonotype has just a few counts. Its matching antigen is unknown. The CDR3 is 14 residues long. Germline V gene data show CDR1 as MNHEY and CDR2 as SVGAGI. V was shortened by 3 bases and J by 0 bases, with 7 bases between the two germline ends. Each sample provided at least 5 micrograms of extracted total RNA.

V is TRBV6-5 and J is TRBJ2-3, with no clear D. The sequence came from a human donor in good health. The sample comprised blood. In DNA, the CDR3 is TGTGCCAGCAGTTATTCGGAGAGCACAGATACGCAGTATTTT. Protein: CASSYSESTDTQYF.